The 14 T cell receptor beta chains below come from one sample, sequenced in a study of blood T cell repertoires in COVID-19 (dated by TCRdb to 2018 to 2020). Receptor amplification or capture employed the immunoSEQ multiplex PCR assay. This is the immuneACCESS table as TCRdb keeps it, with only in-frame sequences that have V and J called. A part of the clones is gone; compared with another copy, unresolved V genes explain less than half, and the rest is unexplained. This sample gives roughly 180,000 clones in total; roughly 84% of them show up just once. Together, the top ten hold 15% to 20% of the sample. The sequencing sample was made of PBMCs or T cells enriched from blood (not recorded which). These TCRs come from a man in his fifties or sixties who had recovered from COVID-19.

The J gene is TRBJ2-3, the V gene TRBV7-9; D call uncertain. The CDR3 consists of 11 residues. Between the trimmed V and J ends, which lost 6 bases and 6 bases, there was a span of 7 bases. Germline V gene data show CDR1 as SEHNR and CDR2 as FQNEAQ (reference sequence). CDR3 bases: TGTGCCAGCAGTAATAGTGATACGCAGTATTTT. It encodes CASSNSDTQYF.

CDR3 protein: CACSGQGVSPLHF. The CDR3 nucleotides read TGTGCCTGTTCGGGACAGGGAGTTTCACCCCTCCACTTT. The chain carries TRBV30 and TRBJ1-6, with 9 positions matching TRBD1. There are 13 residues in the CDR3. Per germline, CDR1 GTSNPN and CDR2 SVGIG (reference sequence). Unmatched junction bases numbered 6, after V lost 6 bases and J lost 9 bases.

The V gene is TRBV7-8, the J gene TRBJ1-3; D remains ambiguous. This CDR3 is 16 amino acids long. Germline-derived CDR1 and CDR2 are SGHVS and FQNEAQ. Trimming took 3 bases from V and 3 from J, leaving 15 bases between them. Here the CDR3 reads CASSFTRPRGGNTIYF. The CDR3 DNA reads as TGTGCCAGCAGCTTTACAAGGCCTCGGGGTGGAAACACCATATATTTT.

The rearrangement uses TRBV28 and TRBJ1-2; a weak D match, TRBD1 (6 bases). CDR1 MDHEN and CDR2 SYDVKM come from the germline V gene. The V and J ends lost 6 bases and 0 bases respectively, with 11 bases between them. The CDR3 contains 14 residues. The CDR3 coding sequence is TGTGCCAGCAGGGCAAGGACAGCTAACTATGGCTACACCTTC. Encoded protein: CASRARTANYGYTF.

The chain recombines TRBV5-1 with TRBJ2-5; D is uncertain. The CDR3 loop spans 14 amino acids. Trimming pared 5 bases from V and 14 bases from J, leaving 25 bases between. Germline V CDR1 and CDR2: SGHRS, YFSETQ. CDR3 DNA: TGCGCCAGCAGTGAAGCTTCAAGAGTGACTGCGCAATACTTC. This encodes CASSEASRVTAQYF.

For this clone: This CDR3 is also generated by other DNA sequences in the sample. The chain couples TRBV9 to TRBJ2-2; TRBD2 agrees at 8 bases. This CDR3 has 16 residues. CDR1 is SGDLS, CDR2 YYNGEE, per germline. Trimming took 0 bases from V and 2 from J; bases not matched to a gene: 3. The CDR3 DNA sequence: TGTGCCAGCAGCGTAGGGCTAGCGGGTAACACCGGGGAGCTGTTTTTT. It translates to CASSVGLAGNTGELFF. Based on the CDR3 plus reference TRBV9 and TRBJ2-2, the full variable domain is DSGVTQTPKHLITATGQRVTLRCSPRSGDLSVYWYQQSLDQGLQFLIQYYNGEERAKGNILERFSAQQFPDLHSELNLSSLELGDSALYFCASSVGLAGNTGELFFGEGSRLTVL.

This chain's CDR3 is CASSPGTGGRQPQHF. The CDR3, as DNA: TGTGCCAGCAGCCCCGGGACAGGGGGACGGCAGCCCCAGCATTTT. The chain carries TRBV28 and TRBJ1-5; TRBD1 matches at 11 bases. This CDR3 is built from 15 residues. Germline V CDR1 and CDR2: MDHEN, SYDVKM. Trimming cost V 6 bases and J 7 bases; bases outside gene matches: 8.

This clone was found a few times. Other DNA sequences in this sample translate to the same CDR3. The chain employs TRBV7-2 and TRBJ2-2; maybe TRBD1 (5 bases). The CDR3 runs 14 residues. Looked up from germline, CDR1 is SGHTA and CDR2 is FQGNSA. Trimming left V 5 bases short and J 3 bases short, with 10 bases between. Here the CDR3 reads CASSPRAYTGELFF. CDR3 in DNA: TGTGCCAGCAGCCCCAGGGCTTACACCGGGGAGCTGTTTTTT.

The V and J genes are TRBV6-5 and TRBJ2-3, with 7 bases aligning to TRBD2. From germline, CDR1 is MNHEY and CDR2 SVGAGI. The J segment lost 3 bases and the V segment lost 2 bases, leaving 5 bases of the junction unmatched. CDR3 length equals 15 residues. The CDR3 spells CASSYELARTDTQYF. The DNA of the CDR3 is TGTGCCAGCAGTTACGAACTAGCGAGGACAGATACGCAGTATTTT.

The rearrangement links TRBV28 to TRBJ1-2; no clear D gene. Germline loops: CDR1 MDHEN, CDR2 SYDVKM. V was trimmed by 2 bases and J by 5 bases, leaving 9 bases between them. CDR3 length: 13 residues. CDR3 protein: CASSLGSLYGYTF. The CDR3 nucleotides are TGTGCCAGCAGTTTAGGCAGTTTGTATGGCTACACCTTC.

The chain employs TRBV5-6 and TRBJ1-4; D not certain. V gave up 0 bases and J gave up 5 bases, with 14 bases separating them. Germline V gene data show CDR1 as SGHDT and CDR2 as YYEEEE. This CDR3 comprises 16 residues. DNA of the CDR3: TGTGCCAGCAGCTTGGCCGGCAACAGCCTCAATGAAAAACTGTTTTTT. It encodes CASSLAGNSLNEKLFF.

The chain couples TRBV5-1 to TRBJ1-4; 9 nucleotides line up with TRBD1. Trimming removed 0 bases from V and 8 bases from J; junction bases left unmatched: 5. CDR1 SGHRS and CDR2 YFSETQ come from the germline V gene. This CDR3 has 15 amino acids. CDR3 nucleotide sequence: TGCGCCAGCAGCTTGGGACAGGGGGGTAGGGAAAAACTGTTTTTT. Residues: CASSLGQGGREKLFF.

The chain combines TRBV14 with TRBJ1-1; possibly TRBD1 for D (6 bases). Trimming shortened V by 1 base and J by 2 bases, and 17 bases separated the two germline ends. Looked up from germline, CDR1 is SGHDN and CDR2 is FVKESK. The CDR3 is made up of 17 amino acids. The CDR3 region has the DNA TGTGCCAGCAGCCAAGTGGCAGGGGTGGGGAGAAACACTGAAGCTTTCTTT. Translating it yields CASSQVAGVGRNTEAFF.

This chain links TRBV28 with TRBJ2-7; no reliable D call. CDR1 MDHEN and CDR2 SYDVKM come from the germline V gene. The CDR3 consists of 12 residues. Trimming removed 5 bases at V and 0 bases at J, with 5 bases between. CDR3: CASSTSSYEQYF. DNA of the CDR3: TGTGCCAGCAGTACAAGCTCCTACGAGCAGTACTTC.